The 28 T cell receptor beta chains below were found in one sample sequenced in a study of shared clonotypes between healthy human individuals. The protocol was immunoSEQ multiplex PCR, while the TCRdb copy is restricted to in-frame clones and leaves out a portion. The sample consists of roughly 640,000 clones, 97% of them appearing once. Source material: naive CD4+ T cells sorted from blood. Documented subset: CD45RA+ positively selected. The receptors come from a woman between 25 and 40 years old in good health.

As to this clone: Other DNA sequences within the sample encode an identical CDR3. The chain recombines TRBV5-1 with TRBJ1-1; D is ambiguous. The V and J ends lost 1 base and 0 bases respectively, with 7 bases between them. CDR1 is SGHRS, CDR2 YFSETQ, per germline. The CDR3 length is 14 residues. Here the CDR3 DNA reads TGCGCCAGCAGCTTGCCTGGGTTGAACACTGAAGCTTTCTTT. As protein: CASSLPGLNTEAFF.

In nucleotides, the CDR3 is TGTGCCTGGAGTCTTTTTCAGGGGACTAGCGGAAAGTACGAGCAGTACTTC. This translates into CAWSLFQGTSGKYEQYF. The chain is built from TRBV30 and TRBJ2-7; 11 bases agree with TRBD2. Germline-derived CDR1 and CDR2 are GTSNPN and SVGIG (reference sequence). The CDR3 consists of 17 residues. Germline trimming cut 2 bases from V and 4 bases from J; bases unmatched to any gene: 13.

CDR3 DNA: TGTGCCAGCAGTTTACAGGGACGGCACGAGCAGTACTTC. Translating gives CASSLQGRHEQYF. The gene calls are TRBV28 and TRBJ2-7, with D perhaps matching TRBD1 or TRBD2 (5 bases each). CDR3 length equals 13 residues. Deletions cut 2 bases from V and 5 bases from J, with 10 bases between. Per the germline V gene, CDR1 is MDHEN and CDR2 is SYDVKM.

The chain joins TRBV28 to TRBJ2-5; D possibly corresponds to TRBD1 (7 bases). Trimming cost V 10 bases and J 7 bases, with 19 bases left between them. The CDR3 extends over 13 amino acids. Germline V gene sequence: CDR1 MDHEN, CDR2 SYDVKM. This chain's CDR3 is CATRQGGRGTQYF. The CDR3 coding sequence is TGTGCCACCCGTCAGGGGGGCAGGGGGACCCAGTACTTC.

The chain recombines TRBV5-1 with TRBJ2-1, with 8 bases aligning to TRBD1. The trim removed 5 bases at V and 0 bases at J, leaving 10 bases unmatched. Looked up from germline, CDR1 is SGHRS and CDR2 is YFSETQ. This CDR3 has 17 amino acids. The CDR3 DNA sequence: TGCGCCAGCAGGGGACAGGTACGCATTGGCTCCTACAATGAGCAGTTCTTC. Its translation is CASRGQVRIGSYNEQFF.

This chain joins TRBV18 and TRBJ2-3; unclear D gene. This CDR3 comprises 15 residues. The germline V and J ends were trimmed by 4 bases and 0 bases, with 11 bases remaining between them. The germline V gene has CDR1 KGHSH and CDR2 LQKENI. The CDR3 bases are TGTGCCAGCTCACTTAACGACGGAAGCACAGATACGCAGTATTTT. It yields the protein CASSLNDGSTDTQYF. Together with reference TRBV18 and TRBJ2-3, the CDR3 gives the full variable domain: NAGVMQNPRHLVRRRGQEARLRCSPMKGHSHVYWYRQLPEEGLKFMVYLQKENIIDESGMPKERFSAEFPKEGPSILRIQQVVRGDSAAYFCASSLNDGSTDTQYFGPGTRLTVL.

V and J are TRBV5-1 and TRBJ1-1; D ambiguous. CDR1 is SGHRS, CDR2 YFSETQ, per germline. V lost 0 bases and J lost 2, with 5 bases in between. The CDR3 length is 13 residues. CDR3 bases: TGCGCCAGCAGCTTGGACATCAACACTGAAGCTTTCTTT. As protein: CASSLDINTEAFF.

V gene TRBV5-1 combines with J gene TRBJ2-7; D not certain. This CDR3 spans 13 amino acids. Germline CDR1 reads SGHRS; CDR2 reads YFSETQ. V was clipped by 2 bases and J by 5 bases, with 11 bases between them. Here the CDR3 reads CASSLSQVHEQYF. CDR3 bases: TGCGCCAGCAGCTTATCTCAAGTCCACGAGCAGTACTTC.

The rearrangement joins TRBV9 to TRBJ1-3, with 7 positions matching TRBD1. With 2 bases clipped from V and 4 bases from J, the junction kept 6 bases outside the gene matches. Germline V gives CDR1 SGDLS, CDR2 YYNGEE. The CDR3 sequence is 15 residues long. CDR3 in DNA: TGTGCCAGCAGCGTCAGGGGGGCCTTGGGAAACACCATATATTTT. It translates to CASSVRGALGNTIYF.

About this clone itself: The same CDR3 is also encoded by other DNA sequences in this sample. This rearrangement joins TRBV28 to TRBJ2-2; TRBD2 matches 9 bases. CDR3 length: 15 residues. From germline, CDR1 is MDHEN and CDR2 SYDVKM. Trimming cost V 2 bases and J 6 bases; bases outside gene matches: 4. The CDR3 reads CASSLGLAGSGELFF. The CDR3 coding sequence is TGTGCCAGCAGTTTAGGGCTAGCGGGATCCGGGGAGCTGTTTTTT.

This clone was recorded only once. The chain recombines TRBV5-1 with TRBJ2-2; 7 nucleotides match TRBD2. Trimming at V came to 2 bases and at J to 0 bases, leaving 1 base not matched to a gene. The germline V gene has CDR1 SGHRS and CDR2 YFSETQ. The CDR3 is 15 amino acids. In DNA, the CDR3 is TGCGCCAGCAGCTTAGCGGGATCGAACACCGGGGAGCTGTTTTTT. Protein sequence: CASSLAGSNTGELFF.

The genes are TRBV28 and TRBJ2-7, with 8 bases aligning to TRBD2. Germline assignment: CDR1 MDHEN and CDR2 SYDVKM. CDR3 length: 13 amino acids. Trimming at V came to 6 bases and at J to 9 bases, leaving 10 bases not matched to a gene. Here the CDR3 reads CASSREGVVRQYF. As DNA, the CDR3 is TGTGCCAGCAGCCGGGAGGGGGTGGTTAGGCAGTACTTC.

CDR3 sequence reads: CASSGDSNYGYTF. The CDR3 DNA is TGTGCCAGTAGTGGAGACAGCAACTATGGCTACACCTTC. The genes are TRBV19 and TRBJ1-2; TRBD1 is a possible D gene (5 bases). V was pared by 5 bases and J by 2 bases, with 9 bases between. Germline values: CDR1 LNHDA, CDR2 SQIVND (reference sequence). The CDR3 has 13 amino acids.

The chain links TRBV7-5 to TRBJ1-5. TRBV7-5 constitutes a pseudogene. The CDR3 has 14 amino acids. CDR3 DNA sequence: TGTGTCCTCGAGGGGGGGGCTCATAATCAGCCCCAGCATTTT. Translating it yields CVLEGGAHNQPQHF.

The CDR3 DNA is TGTGCCAGCAGCTCTGAGACGGTCCGGGGGCAGTTCTTC. This sequence encodes CASSSETVRGQFF. The J gene is TRBJ2-1, the V gene TRBV21-1; the table gives TRBD2 as D, unverified against the DNA. TRBV21-1 is marked as a pseudogene. This CDR3 comprises 13 residues.

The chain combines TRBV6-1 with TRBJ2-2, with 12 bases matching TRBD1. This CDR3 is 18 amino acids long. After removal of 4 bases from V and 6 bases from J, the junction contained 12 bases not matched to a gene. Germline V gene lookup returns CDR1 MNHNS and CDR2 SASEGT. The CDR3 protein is CASSVVFLGQGASGELFF. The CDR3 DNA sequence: TGTGCCAGCAGTGTCGTTTTTTTGGGACAGGGGGCTTCCGGGGAGCTGTTTTTT.

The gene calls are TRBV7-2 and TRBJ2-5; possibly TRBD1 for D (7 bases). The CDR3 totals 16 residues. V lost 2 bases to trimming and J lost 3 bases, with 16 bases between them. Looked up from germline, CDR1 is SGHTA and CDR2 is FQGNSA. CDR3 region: CASSLSYRGGEETQYF. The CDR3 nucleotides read TGTGCCAGCAGCTTATCGTACAGGGGAGGAGAAGAGACCCAGTACTTC.

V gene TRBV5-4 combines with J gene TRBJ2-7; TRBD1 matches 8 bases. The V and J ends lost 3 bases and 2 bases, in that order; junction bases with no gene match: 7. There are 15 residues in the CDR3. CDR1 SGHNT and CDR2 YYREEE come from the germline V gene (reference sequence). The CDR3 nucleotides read TGTGCCAGCAGCTCGTTGGACAGGGTACCCTACGAGCAGTACTTC. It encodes CASSSLDRVPYEQYF.

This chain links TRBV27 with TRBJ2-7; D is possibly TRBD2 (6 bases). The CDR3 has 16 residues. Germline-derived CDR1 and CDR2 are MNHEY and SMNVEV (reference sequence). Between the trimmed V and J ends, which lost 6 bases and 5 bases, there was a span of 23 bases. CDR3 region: CASSHPWRVAPDEQYF. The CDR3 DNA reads TGTGCCAGCAGCCATCCGTGGAGGGTGGCTCCCGACGAGCAGTACTTC.

The CDR3 spells CASSQTGIGAFF. For the CDR3, the DNA is TGTGCCAGTAGCCAAACAGGGATCGGAGCTTTCTTT. The chain couples TRBV19 to TRBJ1-1, with D possibly being TRBD1 (6 bases). The CDR3 has 12 amino acids. Germline V gene data show CDR1 as LNHDA and CDR2 as SQIVND (reference sequence). Trimming left V 6 bases short and J 10 bases short, with 15 bases between. Based on the CDR3 plus reference TRBV19 and TRBJ1-1, the full variable domain is DGGITQSPKYLFRKEGQNVTLSCEQNLNHDAMYWYRQDPGQGLRLIYYSQIVNDFQKGDIAEGYSVSREKKESFPLTVTSAQKNPTAFYLCASSQTGIGAFFGQGTRLTVV.

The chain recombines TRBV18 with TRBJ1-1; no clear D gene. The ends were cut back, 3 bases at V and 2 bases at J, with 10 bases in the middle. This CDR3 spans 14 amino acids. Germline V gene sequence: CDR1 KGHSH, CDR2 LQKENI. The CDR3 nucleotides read TGTGCCAGCTCACCGATGGATGGTAACACTGAAGCTTTCTTT. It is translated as CASSPMDGNTEAFF. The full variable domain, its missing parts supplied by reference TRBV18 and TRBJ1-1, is NAGVMQNPRHLVRRRGQEARLRCSPMKGHSHVYWYRQLPEEGLKFMVYLQKENIIDESGMPKERFSAEFPKEGPSILRIQQVVRGDSAAYFCASSPMDGNTEAFFGQGTRLTVV.

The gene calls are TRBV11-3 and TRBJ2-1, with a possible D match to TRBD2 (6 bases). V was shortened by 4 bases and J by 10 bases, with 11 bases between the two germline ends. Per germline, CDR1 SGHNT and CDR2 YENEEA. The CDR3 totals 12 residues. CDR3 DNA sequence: TGTGCCAGCAGCTCCGGGACTCCAGAGCAGTTCTTC. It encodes CASSSGTPEQFF.

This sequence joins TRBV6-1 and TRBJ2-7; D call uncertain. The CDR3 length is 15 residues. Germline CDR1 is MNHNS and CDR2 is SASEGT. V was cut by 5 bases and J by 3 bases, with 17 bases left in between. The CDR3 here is CASSKSSVSLYEQYF. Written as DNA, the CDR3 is TGTGCCAGCAGTAAATCTAGTGTTTCCCTCTACGAGCAGTACTTC.

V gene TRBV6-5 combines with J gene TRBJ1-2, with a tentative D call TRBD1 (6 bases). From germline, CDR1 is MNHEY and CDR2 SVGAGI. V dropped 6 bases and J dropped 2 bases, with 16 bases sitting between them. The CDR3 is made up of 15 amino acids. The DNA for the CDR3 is TGTGCCAGCAGCCTTTACCCCGGACAGAACTATGGCTACACCTTC. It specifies CASSLYPGQNYGYTF.

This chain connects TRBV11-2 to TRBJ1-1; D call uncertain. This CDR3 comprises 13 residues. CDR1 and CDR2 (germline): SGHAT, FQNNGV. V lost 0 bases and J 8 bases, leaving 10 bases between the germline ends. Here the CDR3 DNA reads TGTGCCAGCAGCTTAGATAGGCGCAGAGAAGCTTTCTTT. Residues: CASSLDRRREAFF.

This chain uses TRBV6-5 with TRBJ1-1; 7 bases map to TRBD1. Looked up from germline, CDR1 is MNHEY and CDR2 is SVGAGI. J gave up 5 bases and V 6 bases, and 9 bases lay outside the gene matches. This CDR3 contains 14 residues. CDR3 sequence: CASSPGTVRTEAFF. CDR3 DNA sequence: TGTGCCAGCAGCCCCGGGACAGTACGTACTGAAGCTTTCTTT.

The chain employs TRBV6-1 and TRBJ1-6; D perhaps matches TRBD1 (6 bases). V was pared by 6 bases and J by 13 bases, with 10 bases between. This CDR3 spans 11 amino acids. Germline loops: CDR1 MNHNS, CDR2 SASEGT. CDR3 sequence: CASSRGGPLHF. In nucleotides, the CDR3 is TGTGCCAGCAGCAGAGGGGGTCCCCTCCACTTT.

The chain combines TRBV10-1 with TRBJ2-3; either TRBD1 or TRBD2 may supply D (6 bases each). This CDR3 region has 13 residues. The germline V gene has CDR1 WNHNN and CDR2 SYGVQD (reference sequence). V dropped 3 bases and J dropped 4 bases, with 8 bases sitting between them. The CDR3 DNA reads TGCGCCAGCAGTGACGGGGGCGCAGATACGCAGTATTTT. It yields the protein CASSDGGADTQYF.